The sequence of this TCR beta chain was determined in a study of CD8 T cells in ankylosing spondylitis. Notes on the study in general: Seemingly distinctive of ankylosing spondylitis blood was a TCR beta motif formed by eight highly homologous variants. Researchers report that disease-linked clones proved CD8+ and relatively rare in peripheral blood.

The germline V gene has CDR1 SGHRS and CDR2 YFSETQ. V was clipped by 4 bases and J by 0 bases; unmatched bases: 4. CDR3 length: 15 amino acids. A quantitative 5'-RACE method, one with molecular barcodes, was used to make TCR beta libraries. TCRdb re-derived calls from the 5' RACE reads in MiXCR, one entry per CDR3 protein. The sample has 380,000 or so distinct CDR3 sequences; 20% to 25% are singletons. This clonotype was recorded a few times. The antigen is not known. This sequence joins TRBV5-1 and TRBJ2-7; 10 bases match TRBD2. The source of this sequence is a male donor with ankylosing spondylitis or in good health (not recorded which). The sequenced sample was blood, either unsorted or a sorted T cell fraction (not recorded which). CDR3 sequence: CASSLWTSGSYEQYF. CDR3 DNA sequence: TGCGCCAGCAGCCTGTGGACTAGCGGCTCCTACGAGCAGTACTTC. The full variable domain, rest sourced from reference TRBV5-1 and TRBJ2-7, is KAGVTQTPRYLIKTRGQQVTLSCSPISGHRSVSWYQQTPGQGLQFLFEYFSETQRNKGNFPGRFSGRQFSNSRSEMNVSTLELGDSALYLCASSLWTSGSYEQYFGPGTRLTVT.